Presented here are 21 T cell receptor beta chains from one specimen sequenced in a study of T cell repertoires in cytomegalovirus infection. What these receptors recognize is not known. TCRdb called the reads again in MiXCR, with one record for every CDR3 protein. The sample includes roughly 920,000 distinct CDR3 sequences, more than 25% of them seen just once. The sample consisted of cultured CD8+ T cells from PBMCs, taken from culture after CMV antigen stimulation. These receptors were taken from a human donor in good health (CMV status not recorded). Some clones in this sample may be carry-over from other donors' samples.

This clonotype was observed a few times. This chain links TRBV20-1 with TRBJ2-5, with TRBD1 identical over 9 bases. The CDR3 sequence is 15 residues long. Germline loops: CDR1 DFQATT, CDR2 SNEGSKA (reference sequence). With 5 bases clipped from V and 5 bases from J, the junction kept 12 bases outside the gene matches. CDR3 DNA: TGCAGTGCTTCTCGGGACAGGGCGGGACTGGAGACCCAGTACTTC. As protein: CSASRDRAGLETQYF.

This clonotype was detected a few times. The J gene is TRBJ1-3, the V gene TRBV12-3 or TRBV12-4; D is unclear. CDR3 length equals 15 residues. V dropped 6 bases and J dropped 2 bases, with 14 bases sitting between them. In DNA, the CDR3 is TGTGCCAGCAGCCTCCTAGGAGAAACTGGAAACACCATATATTTT. Translation: CASSLLGETGNTIYF.

This clonotype occurred a few times. The chain combines TRBV7-8 with TRBJ2-1; 10 bases map to TRBD1. The CDR3 runs to 19 residues. The junction had 9 bases not matched to a gene; V was cut back by 1 base and J by 0 bases. The germline V gene has CDR1 SGHVS and CDR2 FQNEAQ. Written as DNA, the CDR3 is TGTGCCAGCAGCTTAGTCGCGACAGGGGGCGATAGCTCCTACAATGAGCAGTTCTTC. Its translation is CASSLVATGGDSSYNEQFF.

The rearrangement joins TRBV7-9 to TRBJ1-6, with 12 bases matching TRBD1. CDR3 length: 24 amino acids. Germline V gives CDR1 SEHNR, CDR2 FQNEAQ (reference sequence). With 1 base clipped from V and 9 bases from J, the junction kept 28 bases outside the gene matches. CDR3 bases: TGTGCCAGCAGCTTAGGAGTCCCGGGACAGGGGGCCAGGACGAGTGGGGGAATGGGTTCACCCCTCCACTTT. It codes for CASSLGVPGQGARTSGGMGSPLHF.

This clonotype was detected a few times. The V gene is TRBV7-9, the J gene TRBJ2-7; D tentatively fits TRBD1 or TRBD2 (5 bases each). CDR1 is SEHNR, CDR2 FQNEAQ, per germline (reference sequence). Trimming cost V 4 bases and J 2 bases, with 12 bases left between them. There are 14 residues in the CDR3. The CDR3 nucleotides are TGTGCCAGCAGCTCCCCCGGGACCCCCTACGAGCAGTACTTC. It codes for CASSSPGTPYEQYF.

CDR3 in DNA: TGTGCCAGCAGTTCCTCCTTCGAAGCTAACTATGGCTACACCTTC. Protein product: CASSSSFEANYGYTF. This chain joins TRBV12-3 or TRBV12-4 and TRBJ1-2; D is unclear. Between the trimmed V and J ends, which lost 4 bases and 0 bases, there was a span of 12 bases. The CDR3 is 15 amino acids.

This clonotype was counted many times. The J gene is TRBJ2-5, the V gene TRBV7-8; D perhaps matches TRBD1 (5 bases). The CDR3 is 16 amino acids. Trimming shortened V by 3 bases and J by 2 bases, and 16 bases separated the two germline ends. The germline gives CDR1 SGHVS, CDR2 FQNEAQ. CDR3 nucleotides: TGTGCCAGCAGCTTGGGGCCTCCCTTGGGGCAAGAGACCCAGTACTTC. Translated, it gives CASSLGPPLGQETQYF.

On this clonotype itself: The germline gene is not matched at one end of the junction; a read error may be the cause. V is TRBV7-2 and J is TRBJ2-5; 10 bases map to TRBD2. The CDR3 contains 15 residues. Per the germline V gene, CDR1 is SGHTA and CDR2 is FQGNSA. The CDR3 loop reads CANSSSGGAGETQYF. The CDR3 DNA reads as TGTGCCAACAGCTCGAGCGGGGGGGCGGGGGAGACCCAGTACTTC.

This clonotype has ten or more counts. The chain joins TRBV7-9 to TRBJ2-3, with 8 positions matching TRBD1. V shed 1 base and J 2 bases; nucleotides not matched to a gene: 8. Germline V gives CDR1 SEHNR, CDR2 FQNEAQ (reference sequence). The CDR3 covers 17 residues. CDR3 amino acids: CASSLDWDRHYTDTQYF. The CDR3 region has the DNA TGTGCCAGCAGCTTAGATTGGGACAGGCACTACACAGATACGCAGTATTTT.

The V call is TRBV28, the J call TRBJ1-2, with unresolved D. V lost 3 bases and J lost 5, with 13 bases in between. The CDR3 has 14 amino acids. Germline V gene lookup returns CDR1 MDHEN and CDR2 SYDVKM. The CDR3 reads CASSLYGRSYGYTF. CDR3 sequence (DNA): TGTGCCAGCAGTTTGTATGGCAGATCTTATGGCTACACCTTC.

The chain couples TRBV7-8 to TRBJ2-5; TRBD2 agrees at 7 bases. Germline V gives CDR1 SGHVS, CDR2 FQNEAQ. J lost 2 bases, V lost 3 bases, and 6 bases had no gene match. The CDR3 sequence is 15 residues long. In DNA form, the CDR3 reads TGTGCCAGCAGCTTCTCCCTAGCGGTACAAGAGACCCAGTACTTC. This encodes CASSFSLAVQETQYF.

The V and J genes are TRBV10-3 and TRBJ1-1, with D tentatively TRBD1 (6 bases). Trimming took off 6 bases at V and 0 bases at J, with 14 bases between the two ends. From germline, CDR1 is ENHRY and CDR2 SYGVKD. The CDR3 has 15 residues. CDR3 nucleotides: TGTGCCATCAGGCTAAAACAGGGAGTGAACACTGAAGCTTTCTTT. This gives the protein CAIRLKQGVNTEAFF.

The chain uses TRBV6-1 and TRBJ1-1; D gene unclear. There are 13 residues in the CDR3. V lost 6 bases to trimming and J lost 6 bases, with 14 bases between them. Germline lookup yields CDR1 MNHNS and CDR2 SASEGT. The DNA for the CDR3 is TGTGCCAGCAGCGCAACAATCGGTGCTGAAGCTTTCTTT. Its translation: CASSATIGAEAFF.

This clonotype has ten or more counts. The chain employs TRBV11-1 and TRBJ2-1; 10 positions match TRBD2. CDR1 is SGHAT, CDR2 FQDESV, per germline (reference sequence). The CDR3 contains 17 residues. Losses at the gene ends were 0 bases for V and 4 bases for J; bases not matched to a gene: 6. CDR3 nucleotide sequence: TGTGCCAGCAGCTTAGCCGGGACTAGCGTACCATACAATGAGCAGTTCTTC. This translates into CASSLAGTSVPYNEQFF.

In this sample, this clonotype turned up a few times. The rearrangement links TRBV27 to TRBJ2-3; tentatively, D is TRBD2 (6 bases). V lost 2 bases to trimming and J lost 4 bases, with 10 bases between them. This CDR3 has 14 residues. Per the germline V gene, CDR1 is MNHEY and CDR2 is SMNVEV (reference sequence). CDR3 loop: CASSLTTSPDTQYF. The CDR3, as DNA: TGTGCCAGCAGTTTAACCACTAGCCCAGATACGCAGTATTTT.

This clonotype was observed at least ten times. The chain employs TRBV5-1 and TRBJ2-2; D might be TRBD1 (5 bases). The CDR3 has 15 amino acids. V shed 4 bases and J shed 3 bases, with 13 bases lying between them. Per the germline V gene, CDR1 is SGHRS and CDR2 is YFSETQ. The CDR3, as DNA: TGCGCCAGCAGCCAAGAGTGGGGCGACACCGGGGAGCTGTTTTTT. It encodes CASSQEWGDTGELFF.

V is TRBV27 and J is TRBJ1-5; D is perhaps TRBD1 (6 bases). The CDR3 extends over 16 amino acids. The germline CDR1 and CDR2 sequences are MNHEY and SMNVEV (reference sequence). The ends were cut back, 3 bases at V and 7 bases at J, with 19 bases in the middle. CDR3 region: CASSFTRAGVMQPQHF. The CDR3 DNA follows: TGTGCCAGCAGTTTTACCCGGGCAGGGGTCATGCAGCCCCAGCATTTT.

CDR3 sequence: CASSLGPPQGYTF. As DNA, the CDR3 is TGTGCCAGCAGTCTCGGGCCGCCGCAGGGCTACACCTTC. V gene TRBV12-3 or TRBV12-4 combines with J gene TRBJ1-2; D unresolved. The CDR3 totals 13 residues. V was clipped by 5 bases and J by 8 bases, with 15 bases between them.

This clonotype was detected only a few times. The rearrangement joins TRBV20-1 to TRBJ2-2, with TRBD1 matching over 7 bases. CDR1 and CDR2 (germline): DFQATT, SNEGSKA (reference sequence). CDR3 size: 16 residues. With V trimmed by 0 bases and J by 4 bases, 8 bases remained unmatched. The CDR3 region is CSARERGQALTGELFF. The CDR3 DNA follows: TGCAGTGCTAGAGAGAGAGGACAGGCACTCACCGGGGAGCTGTTTTTT.

In its sample, this clonotype was seen a few times. This chain uses TRBV27 with TRBJ2-1; 7 bases fit TRBD1. This CDR3 has 15 amino acids. The germline CDR1 and CDR2 sequences are MNHEY and SMNVEV (reference sequence). Trimming removed 8 bases from V and 0 bases from J; junction bases left unmatched: 7. CDR3 nucleotide sequence: TGTGCCAGCTTACCGGGACAGAGCTCCTACAATGAGCAGTTCTTC. It specifies CASLPGQSSYNEQFF.

CDR3 amino acids: CASSYPGQGAKGYTF. The CDR3 DNA follows: TGTGCCAGCAGTTACCCCGGACAGGGGGCCAAAGGCTACACCTTC. This rearrangement joins TRBV6-2 or TRBV6-3 to TRBJ1-2; 11 bases are a match to TRBD1. CDR3 length: 15 residues. V shed 2 bases and J 8 bases; nucleotides not matched to a gene: 7. Germline CDR1 is MNHEY and CDR2 is SVGEGT.